This TCR beta chain is from a study of identical twins. Germline V gene sequence: CDR1 SEHNR, CDR2 FQNEAQ (reference sequence). Trimming took 5 bases from V and 4 from J, leaving 12 bases between them. This CDR3 is built from 14 residues. Template switching introduced a universal primer site, and the cDNA bore unique molecular identifiers. In TCRdb, the 5' RACE reads were re-called with MiXCR into one record per CDR3 protein. The sample lists over 600,000 distinct CDR3 sequences, 21% seen once, with around 4.5% in the top ten. The same sample was also studied in work on T cells expressing NK-cell markers. That source adds: Dominant NKG2C+ clonotypes in roughly 6 donors made up about 1.0-8% of CD8+ T cells.

The J gene is TRBJ2-1, the V gene TRBV7-9, with TRBD1 as a possible D gene (6 bases). The clonotype was recovered from a woman in her late teens or twenties in good health. Sequenced material: PBMCs. CDR3 sequence reads: CASSLGQIYNEQFF. The CDR3 DNA reads as TGTGCCAGCAGCCTCGGACAGATTTACAATGAGCAGTTCTTC.